The clone carrying this TCR beta chain occurred a few times. The length of the CDR3 is 11 residues. With 0 bases removed from V and 6 bases from J, the gap between germline ends came to 6 bases. In germline, CDR1 is GTSNPN, CDR2 SVGIG (reference sequence). Regarding treatment: oral pan-JAK inhibitor, 5-10 mg twice daily. These data come from a study of CD8+ T cells in alopecia areata. cDNA serving as the sequencing template came from extracted, reverse transcribed RNA. Method: immunoSEQ multiplex PCR; TCRdb's copy keeps in-frame clones and lacks some. The sample includes about 260,000 clones, 60% seen only once; the top ten take 0.75% to 0.95%.

The source was CD4+ T cells sorted from blood, collected around week 52, from a patient treated with tofacitinib. The genes are TRBV30 and TRBJ2-7, with D unclear. This clonotype was obtained from a human donor with alopecia areata. CDR3 protein: CAWSVRAEQYF. CDR3 nucleotide sequence: TGTGCCTGGAGTGTAAGGGCCGAGCAGTACTTC.